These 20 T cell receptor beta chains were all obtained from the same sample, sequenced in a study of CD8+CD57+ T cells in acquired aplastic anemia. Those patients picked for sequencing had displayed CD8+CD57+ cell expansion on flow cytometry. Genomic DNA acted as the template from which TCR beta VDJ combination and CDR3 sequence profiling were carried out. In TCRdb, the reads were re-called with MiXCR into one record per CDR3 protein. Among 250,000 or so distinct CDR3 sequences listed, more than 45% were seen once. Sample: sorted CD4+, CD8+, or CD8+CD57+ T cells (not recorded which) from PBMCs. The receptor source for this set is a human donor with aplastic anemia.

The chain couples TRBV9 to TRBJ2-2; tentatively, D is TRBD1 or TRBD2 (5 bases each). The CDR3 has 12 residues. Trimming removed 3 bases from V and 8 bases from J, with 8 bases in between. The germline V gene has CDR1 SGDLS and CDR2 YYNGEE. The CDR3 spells CASSAGLGELFF. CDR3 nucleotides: TGTGCCAGCAGCGCGGGGCTAGGGGAGCTGTTTTTT.

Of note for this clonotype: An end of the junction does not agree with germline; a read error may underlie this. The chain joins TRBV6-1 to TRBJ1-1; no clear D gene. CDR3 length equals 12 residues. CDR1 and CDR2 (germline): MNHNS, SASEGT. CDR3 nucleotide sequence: TGTGCCAGCATCTCACCGAACACTGAAGCTCTCTTT. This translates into CASISPNTEALF.

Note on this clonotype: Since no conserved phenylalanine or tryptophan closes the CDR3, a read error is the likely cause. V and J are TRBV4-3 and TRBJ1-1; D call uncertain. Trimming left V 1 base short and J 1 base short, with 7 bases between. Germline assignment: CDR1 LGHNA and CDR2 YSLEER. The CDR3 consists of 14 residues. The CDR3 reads CASSQGGGNTEAFS. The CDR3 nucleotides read TGCGCCAGCAGCCAAGGGGGAGGGAACACTGAAGCTTTCTCT.

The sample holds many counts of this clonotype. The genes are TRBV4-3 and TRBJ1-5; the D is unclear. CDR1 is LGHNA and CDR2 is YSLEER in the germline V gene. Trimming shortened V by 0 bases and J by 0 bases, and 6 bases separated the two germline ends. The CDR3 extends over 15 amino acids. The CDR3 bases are TGCGCCAGCAGCCAAGATCGCGGTAGCAATCAGCCCCAGCATTTT. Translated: CASSQDRGSNQPQHF.

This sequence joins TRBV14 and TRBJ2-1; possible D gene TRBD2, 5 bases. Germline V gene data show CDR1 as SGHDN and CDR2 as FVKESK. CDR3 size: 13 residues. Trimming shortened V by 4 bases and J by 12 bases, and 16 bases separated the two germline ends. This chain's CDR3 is CASSPREGPGQFF. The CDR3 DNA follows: TGTGCCAGCAGCCCGCGAGAGGGCCCGGGGCAGTTCTTC.

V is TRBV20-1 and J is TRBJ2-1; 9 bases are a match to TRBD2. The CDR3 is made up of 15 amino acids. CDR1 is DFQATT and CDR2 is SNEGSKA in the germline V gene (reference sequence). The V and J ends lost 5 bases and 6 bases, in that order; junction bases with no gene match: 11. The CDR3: CSAAGVVAGVNEQFF. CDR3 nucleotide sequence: TGCAGTGCTGCCGGCGTGGTAGCGGGGGTCAATGAGCAGTTCTTC.

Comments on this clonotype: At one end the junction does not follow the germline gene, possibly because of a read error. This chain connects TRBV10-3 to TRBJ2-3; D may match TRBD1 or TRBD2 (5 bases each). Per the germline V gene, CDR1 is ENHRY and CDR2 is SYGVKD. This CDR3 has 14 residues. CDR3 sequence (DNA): TGTGCCAGCAGTCAATGGGGGAACACAGATACGCAGTATTTT. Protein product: CASSQWGNTDTQYF.

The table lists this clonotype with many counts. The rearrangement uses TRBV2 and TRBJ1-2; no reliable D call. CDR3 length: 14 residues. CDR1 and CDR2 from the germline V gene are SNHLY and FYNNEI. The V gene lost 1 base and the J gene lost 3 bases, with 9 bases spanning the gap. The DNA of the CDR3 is TGTGCCAGCAGTGAAGGGAGGCCGGACTATGGCTACACCTTC. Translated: CASSEGRPDYGYTF. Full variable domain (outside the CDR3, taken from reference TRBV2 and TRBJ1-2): EPEVTQTPSHQVTQMGQEVILRCVPISNHLYFYWYRQILGQKVEFLVSFYNNEISEKSEIFDDQFSVERPDGSNFTLKIRSTKLEDSAMYFCASSEGRPDYGYTFGSGTRLTVV.

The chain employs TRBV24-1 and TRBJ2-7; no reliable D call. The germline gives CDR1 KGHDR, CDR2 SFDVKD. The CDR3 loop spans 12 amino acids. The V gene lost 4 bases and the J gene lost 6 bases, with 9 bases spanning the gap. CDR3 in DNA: TGTGCCACCAGTGACAACCAGGCCGAGCAGTACTTC. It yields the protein CATSDNQAEQYF.

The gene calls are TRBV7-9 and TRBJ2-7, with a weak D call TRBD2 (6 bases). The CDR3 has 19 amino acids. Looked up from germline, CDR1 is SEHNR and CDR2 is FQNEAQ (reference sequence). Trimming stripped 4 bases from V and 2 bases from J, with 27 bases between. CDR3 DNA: TGTGCCAGCAGCTCCATTCTTGGGACGGGAGAGTGGGGTACCTACGAGCAGTACTTC. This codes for CASSSILGTGEWGTYEQYF.

The CDR3 here is CSVRSGTVNTEAFF. For the CDR3, the DNA is TGCAGCGTACGTTCCGGGACAGTGAACACTGAAGCTTTCTTT. The chain carries TRBV29-1 and TRBJ1-1, with 7 bases identical to TRBD1. This CDR3 has 14 residues. The germline gives CDR1 SQVTM, CDR2 ANQGSEA. The V and J ends lost 6 bases and 0 bases, in that order; junction bases with no gene match: 7. Full variable domain (remainder filled in from reference TRBV29-1 and TRBJ1-1): SAVISQKPSRDICQRGTSLTIQCQVDSQVTMMFWYRQQPGQSLTLIATANQGSEATYESGFVIDKFPISRPNLTFSTLTVSNMSPEDSSIYLCSVRSGTVNTEAFFGQGTRLTVV.

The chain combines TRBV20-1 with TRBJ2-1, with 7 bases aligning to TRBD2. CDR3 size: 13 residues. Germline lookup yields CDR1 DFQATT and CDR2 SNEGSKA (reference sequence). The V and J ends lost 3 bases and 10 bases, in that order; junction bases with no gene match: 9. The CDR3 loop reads CSARAGLVSEQFF. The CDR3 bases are TGCAGTGCTAGGGCCGGACTAGTTTCCGAGCAGTTCTTC.

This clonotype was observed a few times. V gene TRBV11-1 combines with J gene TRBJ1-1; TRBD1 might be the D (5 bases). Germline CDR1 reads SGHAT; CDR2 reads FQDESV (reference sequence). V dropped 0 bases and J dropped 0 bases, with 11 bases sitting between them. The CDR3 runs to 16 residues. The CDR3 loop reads CASSLATVGMNTEAFF. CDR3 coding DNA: TGTGCCAGCAGCTTAGCGACAGTCGGAATGAACACTGAAGCTTTCTTT.

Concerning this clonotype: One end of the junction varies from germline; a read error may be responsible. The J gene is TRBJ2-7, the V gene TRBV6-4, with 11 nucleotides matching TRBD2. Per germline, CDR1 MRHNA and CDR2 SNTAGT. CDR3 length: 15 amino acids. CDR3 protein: CASSTTSGVLYERYF. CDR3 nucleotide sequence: TGTGCCAGCAGCACGACTAGCGGGGTCCTCTACGAGCGGTACTTC.

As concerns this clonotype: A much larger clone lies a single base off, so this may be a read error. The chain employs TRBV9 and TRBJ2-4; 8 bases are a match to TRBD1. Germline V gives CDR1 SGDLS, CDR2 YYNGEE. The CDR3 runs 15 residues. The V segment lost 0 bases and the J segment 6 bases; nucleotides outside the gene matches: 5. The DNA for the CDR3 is TGTGCCAGCAGCGTAGAAACAGGGGGACGAAACATTCAGTACTTC. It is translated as CASSVETGGRNIQYF.

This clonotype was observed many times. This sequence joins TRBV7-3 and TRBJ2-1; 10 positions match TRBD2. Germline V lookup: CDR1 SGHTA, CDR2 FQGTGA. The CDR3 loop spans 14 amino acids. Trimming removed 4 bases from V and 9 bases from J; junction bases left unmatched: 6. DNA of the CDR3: TGTGCCAGCAGCTCTAGCGGGAGCAGCAGTGAGCAGTTCTTC. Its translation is CASSSSGSSSEQFF.

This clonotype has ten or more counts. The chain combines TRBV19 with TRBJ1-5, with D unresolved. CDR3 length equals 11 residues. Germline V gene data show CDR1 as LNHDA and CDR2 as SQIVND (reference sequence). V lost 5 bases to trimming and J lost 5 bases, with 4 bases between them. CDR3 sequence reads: CASSGDQPQHF. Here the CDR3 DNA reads TGTGCCAGTAGTGGGGATCAGCCCCAGCATTTT. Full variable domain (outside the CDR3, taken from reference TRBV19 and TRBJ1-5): DGGITQSPKYLFRKEGQNVTLSCEQNLNHDAMYWYRQDPGQGLRLIYYSQIVNDFQKGDIAEGYSVSREKKESFPLTVTSAQKNPTAFYLCASSGDQPQHFGDGTRLSIL.

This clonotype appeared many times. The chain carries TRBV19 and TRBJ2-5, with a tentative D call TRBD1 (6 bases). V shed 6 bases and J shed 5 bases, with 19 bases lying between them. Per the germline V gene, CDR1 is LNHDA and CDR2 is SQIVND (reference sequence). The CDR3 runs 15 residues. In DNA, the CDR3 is TGTGCCAGTAGGGGACGGGACAAGTTGGGCGAGACCCAGTACTTC. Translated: CASRGRDKLGETQYF.

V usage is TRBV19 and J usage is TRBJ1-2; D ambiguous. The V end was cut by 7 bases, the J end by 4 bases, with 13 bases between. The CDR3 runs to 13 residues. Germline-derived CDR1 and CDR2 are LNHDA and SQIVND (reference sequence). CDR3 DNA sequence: TGTGCCAGTAAGGATCCCGGGCGCTATGGCTACACCTTC. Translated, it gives CASKDPGRYGYTF.

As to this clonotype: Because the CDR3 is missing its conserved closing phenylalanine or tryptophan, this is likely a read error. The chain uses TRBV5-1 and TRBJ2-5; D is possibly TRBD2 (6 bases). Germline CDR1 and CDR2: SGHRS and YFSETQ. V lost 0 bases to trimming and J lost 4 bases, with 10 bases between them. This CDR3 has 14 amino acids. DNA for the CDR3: TGCGCCAGCAGCTTGGGGGGGACTCTAGAGACCCAGTACTCC. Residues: CASSLGGTLETQYS.